The entry below gives a single T cell receptor (beta chain) sequence along with its context. What it binds is unknown. Methods used by the authors: In the immunoSEQ data, sequences were junction-only and lacked quality scores, so filtering differed. Produced via immunoSEQ multiplex PCR; TCRdb's table is partial and in-frame only. V and J calls and clone size are those listed in that table; D and trimming were worked out from the DNA. Of some 1,400,000 clones detected, about 96% appear once; the ten largest clones hold about 1%. The sample comes from a study of shared clonotypes between healthy human individuals. Study results and limitations: Sequencing depth was expected to affect clonotype sharing among donors.

V was clipped by 1 base and J by 3 bases, with 7 bases between them. Germline V gene lookup returns CDR1 LGHNA and CDR2 YSLEER. The CDR3 spans 15 residues. The origin of this receptor is a man younger than 40 in good health. The sequenced sample consisted of naive CD4+ T cells sorted from blood. Subset reported: CD45RA+ positively selected. The chain recombines TRBV4-3 with TRBJ2-6; perhaps TRBD1 as D (6 bases). CDR3 sequence: CASSQAGVGANVLTF. CDR3 bases: TGCGCCAGCAGCCAAGCAGGGGTTGGGGCCAACGTCCTGACTTTC.